Shown below are 32 T cell receptor beta chains from a single sample sequenced in a study of cytomegalovirus exposure and HLA in healthy donors. Assay: immunoSEQ multiplex PCR; the TCRdb copy retains only in-frame clones and omits some. Counted here are approximately 200,000 clones, approximately 82% occurring once; the ten biggest clones make up around an eighth. The sample consisted of PBMCs. Source of these receptors: a woman aged 25 to 45 in good health and CMV-seropositive.

V and J are TRBV30 and TRBJ1-2, with 8 nucleotides matching TRBD1. This CDR3 contains 13 residues. V shed 2 bases and J 8 bases; nucleotides not matched to a gene: 7. Germline CDR1 reads GTSNPN; CDR2 reads SVGIG (reference sequence). CDR3: CAWSQGDRRGYTF. In nucleotides, the CDR3 is TGTGCCTGGAGTCAAGGGGACAGGCGCGGCTACACCTTC.

The chain is built from TRBV2 and TRBJ1-2; D unresolved. Germline lookup yields CDR1 SNHLY and CDR2 FYNNEI. The V end was cut by 5 bases, the J end by 0 bases, with 13 bases between. The CDR3 extends over 15 amino acids. The DNA of the CDR3 is TGTGCCAGCAGTCGCCAGGAGGTAGCTAACTATGGCTACACCTTC. Amino acids: CASSRQEVANYGYTF.

This rearrangement joins TRBV29-1 to TRBJ2-3, with D possibly TRBD2 on 5 matching bases. CDR1 is SQVTM, CDR2 ANQGSEA, per germline. This CDR3 comprises 13 residues. The germline V and J ends were trimmed by 3 bases and 2 bases, with 9 bases remaining between them. The CDR3 DNA sequence: TGCAGCGTTGAGAAGCGGACCACAGATACGCAGTATTTT. Its protein product is CSVEKRTTDTQYF.

The chain employs TRBV5-4 and TRBJ1-1; D may be TRBD1 (5 bases). Germline V gene data show CDR1 as SGHNT and CDR2 as YYREEE (reference sequence). The CDR3 covers 13 residues. The ends were cut back, 4 bases at V and 0 bases at J, with 7 bases in the middle. The CDR3 protein is CASSRQMNTEAFF. CDR3 bases: TGTGCCAGCAGCCGACAGATGAACACTGAAGCTTTCTTT. Complete variable domain (other parts from reference TRBV5-4 and TRBJ1-1): ETGVTQSPTHLIKTRGQQVTLRCSSQSGHNTVSWYQQALGQGPQFIFQYYREEENGRGNFPPRFSGLQFPNYSSELNVNALELDDSALYLCASSRQMNTEAFFGQGTRLTVV.

The chain combines TRBV5-5 with TRBJ2-1; 7 bases match TRBD2. Germline trimming cut 6 bases from V and 9 bases from J; bases unmatched to any gene: 12. CDR3 length: 14 amino acids. CDR1 and CDR2 from the germline V gene are SGHKS and YYEKEE (reference sequence). The CDR3 DNA reads as TGTGCCAGCACCCCGGGACTAATCTCTGGTGAGCAGTTCTTC. It encodes CASTPGLISGEQFF.

The chain has TRBV6-1 and TRBJ1-4; tentative D call: TRBD1 (5 bases). Trimming removed 6 bases at V and 5 bases at J, with 10 bases between. The CDR3 runs 13 residues. Germline V lookup: CDR1 MNHNS, CDR2 SASEGT. The CDR3 is CASRTERNEKLFF. The CDR3 region has the DNA TGTGCCAGCAGGACAGAGAGAAATGAAAAACTGTTTTTT.

The CDR3 DNA sequence: TGTGCCAGCAGCTTAAAGTCTAGCGGGAACCCGTTCTTC. The encoded protein is CASSLKSSGNPFF. The V and J genes are TRBV11-3 and TRBJ2-1, with 9 bases identical to TRBD2. J lost 15 bases, V lost 2 bases, and 8 bases had no gene match. Per germline, CDR1 SGHNT and CDR2 YENEEA. The CDR3 runs to 13 residues.

V gene TRBV7-2 combines with J gene TRBJ1-5, with D maybe TRBD1 (5 bases). Trimming left V 5 bases short and J 7 bases short, with 12 bases between. The CDR3 spans 13 residues. Germline CDR1 reads SGHTA; CDR2 reads FQGNSA. CDR3 protein: CASSRTYEQPQHF. For the CDR3, the DNA is TGTGCCAGCAGCAGGACATACGAACAGCCCCAGCATTTT.

The rearrangement joins TRBV19 to TRBJ2-7; a possible D gene is TRBD1 (5 bases). Germline CDR1 reads LNHDA; CDR2 reads SQIVND (reference sequence). The CDR3 loop spans 14 amino acids. Trimming removed 4 bases from V and 2 bases from J, with 12 bases in between. The CDR3 spells CASSTAKGPYEQYF. The CDR3, as DNA: TGTGCCAGTAGTACCGCAAAGGGGCCCTACGAGCAGTACTTC.

Here the CDR3 reads CASSTTGFGAYEQYF. The CDR3 DNA sequence: TGTGCCAGCAGCACAACAGGGTTCGGGGCCTACGAGCAGTACTTC. This chain links TRBV5-8 with TRBJ2-7; a weak D match, TRBD1 (6 bases). Per germline, CDR1 SGHTS and CDR2 YDEGEE. The CDR3 is 15 amino acids. V lost 4 bases to trimming and J lost 2 bases, with 16 bases between them.

This chain joins TRBV5-6 and TRBJ1-5, with unresolved D. Germline V gene lookup returns CDR1 SGHDT and CDR2 YYEEEE. This CDR3 spans 13 amino acids. Trimming cost V 1 base and J 0 bases, with 2 bases left between them. The CDR3 loop is CASSLYSNQPQHF. CDR3 coding DNA: TGTGCCAGCAGCTTGTATAGCAATCAGCCCCAGCATTTT.

The rearrangement joins TRBV18 to TRBJ2-7; 9 positions agree with TRBD1. CDR1 is KGHSH, CDR2 LQKENI, per germline. The CDR3 has 17 amino acids. The trim removed 6 bases at V and 1 base at J, leaving 13 bases unmatched. The CDR3 protein is CASSPQDRGLGSYEQYF. The CDR3 DNA follows: TGTGCCAGCTCCCCCCAGGACAGGGGTTTAGGGTCCTACGAGCAGTACTTC.

V gene TRBV10-3 combines with J gene TRBJ1-2; no clear D. The length of the CDR3 is 12 residues. Looked up from germline, CDR1 is ENHRY and CDR2 is SYGVKD. Between the trimmed V and J ends, which lost 4 bases and 10 bases, there was a span of 13 bases. CDR3 sequence (DNA): TGTGCCATCAGTGGCTATCAGGATTTCTACACCTTC. Translating it yields CAISGYQDFYTF.

This chain links TRBV5-6 with TRBJ2-7; 9 bases agree with TRBD1. The CDR3 length is 14 residues. Unmatched junction bases numbered 8, after V lost 6 bases and J lost 4 bases. Germline CDR1 SGHDT, CDR2 YYEEEE. Written as DNA, the CDR3 is TGTGCCAGCACCCGCAACAGGGGGCCATACGAGCAGTACTTC. Residues: CASTRNRGPYEQYF.

The chain joins TRBV11-3 to TRBJ2-1, with 7 bases aligning to TRBD2. This CDR3 comprises 17 residues. CDR1 and CDR2 (germline): SGHNT, YENEEA. V lost 1 base to trimming and J lost 2 bases; unmatched junction nucleotides: 8. The CDR3 reads CASSLAEGEGPYNEQFF. The CDR3 nucleotides are TGTGCCAGCAGCTTAGCGGAAGGGGAGGGGCCCTACAATGAGCAGTTCTTC.

The chain is built from TRBV7-6 and TRBJ1-2; no clear D. There are 15 residues in the CDR3. V lost 2 bases and J 7 bases, leaving 17 bases between the germline ends. Looked up from germline, CDR1 is SGHVS and CDR2 is FNYEAQ. The DNA of the CDR3 is TGTGCCAGCAGCTTATACTTAGGCCCAGAGGGTGGCTACACCTTC. Protein product: CASSLYLGPEGGYTF.

The gene calls are TRBV2 and TRBJ1-4; no clear D gene. This CDR3 spans 11 amino acids. The V gene's germline CDR1 is SNHLY and CDR2 FYNNEI. Trimming pared 8 bases from V and 4 bases from J, leaving 5 bases between. The CDR3 here is CASAINEKLFF. The CDR3 DNA follows: TGTGCCAGCGCGATTAATGAAAAACTGTTTTTT. Together with reference TRBV2 and TRBJ1-4, the CDR3 gives the full variable domain: EPEVTQTPSHQVTQMGQEVILRCVPISNHLYFYWYRQILGQKVEFLVSFYNNEISEKSEIFDDQFSVERPDGSNFTLKIRSTKLEDSAMYFCASAINEKLFFGSGTQLSVL.

The chain has TRBV6-5 and TRBJ1-1, with D perhaps matching TRBD1 (5 bases). The V and J ends lost 6 bases and 5 bases respectively, with 16 bases between them. Germline V gives CDR1 MNHEY, CDR2 SVGAGI. The CDR3 contains 14 residues. CDR3 sequence: CASREGRWGTEAFF. The CDR3 DNA reads TGTGCCAGCAGGGAGGGTAGGTGGGGGACTGAAGCTTTCTTT.

This rearrangement joins TRBV5-1 to TRBJ2-7, with 10 bases lining up with TRBD1. The V segment lost 1 base and the J segment 5 bases; nucleotides outside the gene matches: 6. The CDR3 is made up of 15 amino acids. Germline loops: CDR1 SGHRS, CDR2 YFSETQ. The CDR3 bases are TGCGCCAGCAGCTTGCCCCGGGACAGGGGCGACGAGCAGTACTTC. Translation: CASSLPRDRGDEQYF.

The gene calls are TRBV6-5 and TRBJ2-2; 11 bases align to TRBD1. V shed 5 bases and J 4 bases; nucleotides not matched to a gene: 0. The CDR3 loop spans 14 amino acids. Germline CDR1 reads MNHEY; CDR2 reads SVGAGI. CDR3 sequence reads: CASSGTGGTGELFF. The DNA for the CDR3 is TGTGCCAGCAGTGGGACAGGGGGCACCGGGGAGCTGTTTTTT.

This chain links TRBV5-1 with TRBJ2-7; the match to TRBD1 covers 7 bases. This CDR3 is built from 14 residues. Trimming cost V 8 bases and J 0 bases; bases outside gene matches: 8. Looked up from germline, CDR1 is SGHRS and CDR2 is YFSETQ. For the CDR3, the DNA is TGCGCCAGTACCCCGGGACAGCCCTCCTACGAGCAGTACTTC. Encoded protein: CASTPGQPSYEQYF.

This rearrangement joins TRBV29-1 to TRBJ2-5, with D perhaps matching TRBD1 (5 bases). CDR3 length: 14 amino acids. Between the trimmed V and J ends, which lost 5 bases and 4 bases, there was a span of 17 bases. The germline V gene has CDR1 SQVTM and CDR2 ANQGSEA. CDR3 sequence (DNA): TGCAGCGTTTCATCCGGACAACTGCGAGAGACCCAGTACTTC. Encoded protein: CSVSSGQLRETQYF.

The chain is built from TRBV25-1 and TRBJ2-5; D may be TRBD2 (5 bases). Germline V gene data show CDR1 as MGHDK and CDR2 as SYGVNS. The CDR3 runs to 14 residues. Trimming removed 1 base at V and 5 bases at J, with 11 bases between. CDR3 loop: CASSELGSAETQYF. CDR3 sequence (DNA): TGTGCCAGCAGTGAATTAGGTAGCGCCGAGACCCAGTACTTC.

Only a few counts were recorded for this clone. This rearrangement joins TRBV4-1 to TRBJ1-2; tentatively, D is TRBD1 (6 bases). The CDR3 loop spans 12 amino acids. Looked up from germline, CDR1 is MGHRA and CDR2 is YSYEKL. Trimming stripped 6 bases from V and 7 bases from J, with 12 bases between. In DNA, the CDR3 is TGCGCCAGCAGTTTTGAACAGGGTGGCTACACCTTC. It specifies CASSFEQGGYTF.

CDR3 residues: CASSIPGTDTQYF. CDR3 DNA sequence: TGTGCCAGTAGTATTCCAGGCACAGATACGCAGTATTTT. This rearrangement joins TRBV19 to TRBJ2-3; D gene uncertain. The length of the CDR3 is 13 residues. The V gene's germline CDR1 is LNHDA and CDR2 SQIVND (reference sequence). V was cut by 3 bases and J by 1 base, with 5 bases left in between.

The chain has TRBV30 and TRBJ2-5, with TRBD2 matching 12 bases. The ends lost 7 bases at V and 9 bases at J; junction bases unmatched: 9. This CDR3 has 13 residues. Germline V gene data show CDR1 as GTSNPN and CDR2 as SVGIG (reference sequence). The CDR3: CALLAGGVRAQYF. CDR3 sequence (DNA): TGTGCCTTACTAGCGGGAGGAGTCCGGGCCCAGTACTTC.

The gene calls are TRBV7-2 and TRBJ2-1, with 10 bases aligning to TRBD2. The CDR3 is 15 amino acids. J was trimmed by 8 bases and V by 2 bases; bases with no gene match: 6. Germline CDR1 and CDR2: SGHTA and FQGNSA. The CDR3 nucleotides are TGTGCCAGCAGCTTACAGGCTAGCGGGAGCGATGAGCAGTTCTTC. It codes for CASSLQASGSDEQFF. The full variable domain, with the rest looked up from reference TRBV7-2 and TRBJ2-1, is GAGVSQSPSNKVTEKGKDVELRCDPISGHTALYWYRQSLGQGLEFLIYFQGNSAPDKSGLPSDRFSAERTGGSVSTLTIQRTQQEDSAVYLCASSLQASGSDEQFFGPGTRLTVL.

The V call is TRBV5-1, the J call TRBJ1-1, with D possibly being TRBD1 (6 bases). V lost 0 bases and J 11 bases, leaving 26 bases between the germline ends. Looked up from germline, CDR1 is SGHRS and CDR2 is YFSETQ. This CDR3 comprises 17 residues. Written as DNA, the CDR3 is TGCGCCAGCAGCTTGGGGGACAATTTGGGGCAATCCTCTGGTGCTTTCTTT. Protein: CASSLGDNLGQSSGAFF.

In its sample, this clone was seen once. The chain links TRBV19 to TRBJ2-1; perhaps TRBD2 as D (6 bases). This CDR3 is 14 amino acids long. Germline assignment: CDR1 LNHDA and CDR2 SQIVND (reference sequence). V was clipped by 9 bases and J by 8 bases, with 20 bases between them. The CDR3 DNA sequence: TGTGCCAGCCAACGGGGGATCAGAGGCCATGAGCAGTTCTTC. Translated, it gives CASQRGIRGHEQFF. Using reference TRBV19 and TRBJ2-1 for the parts outside the CDR3, the full variable domain is DGGITQSPKYLFRKEGQNVTLSCEQNLNHDAMYWYRQDPGQGLRLIYYSQIVNDFQKGDIAEGYSVSREKKESFPLTVTSAQKNPTAFYLCASQRGIRGHEQFFGPGTRLTVL.

This clone was recorded once. The chain carries TRBV5-4 and TRBJ2-1; 12 bases line up with TRBD2. CDR3 length: 17 residues. The ends lost 2 bases at V and 4 bases at J; junction bases unmatched: 7. The germline gives CDR1 SGHNT, CDR2 YYREEE (reference sequence). The CDR3 DNA is TGTGCCAGCAGCTTAAGTGTGCTAGCGGGAGGGTACAATGAGCAGTTCTTC. This translates into CASSLSVLAGGYNEQFF.

The V call is TRBV4-1, the J call TRBJ2-5, with no clear D. V lost 0 bases and J 5 bases, leaving 10 bases between the germline ends. In germline, CDR1 is MGHRA, CDR2 YSYEKL. The CDR3 has 14 residues. CDR3 sequence: CASSQERSGETQYF. CDR3 in DNA: TGCGCCAGCAGCCAAGAACGCTCGGGTGAGACCCAGTACTTC.

The gene calls are TRBV2 and TRBJ1-1, with D hard to call. Trimming took 6 bases from V and 1 from J, leaving 12 bases between them. Looked up from germline, CDR1 is SNHLY and CDR2 is FYNNEI. The CDR3 contains 14 residues. The chain's CDR3 is CASSEGRRNTEAFF. The CDR3 DNA is TGTGCCAGCAGCGAGGGTAGACGGAACACTGAAGCTTTCTTT. Using reference TRBV2 and TRBJ1-1 for the parts outside the CDR3, the full variable domain is EPEVTQTPSHQVTQMGQEVILRCVPISNHLYFYWYRQILGQKVEFLVSFYNNEISEKSEIFDDQFSVERPDGSNFTLKIRSTKLEDSAMYFCASSEGRRNTEAFFGQGTRLTVV.